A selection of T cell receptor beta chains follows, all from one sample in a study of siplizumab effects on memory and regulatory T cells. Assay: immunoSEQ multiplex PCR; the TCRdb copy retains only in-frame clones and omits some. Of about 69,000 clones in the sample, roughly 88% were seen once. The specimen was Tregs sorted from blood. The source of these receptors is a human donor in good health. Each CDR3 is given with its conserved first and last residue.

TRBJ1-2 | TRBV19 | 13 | CASSIPGLHGYTF
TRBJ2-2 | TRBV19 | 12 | CASSKGAGELFF
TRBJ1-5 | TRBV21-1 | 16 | CASSTERWGRGQPQHF
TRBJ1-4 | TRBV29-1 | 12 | CSARGQDEKLFF
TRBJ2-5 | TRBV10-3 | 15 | CAISESNRYQETQYF
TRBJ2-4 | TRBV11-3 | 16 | CASSLVGGLAKNIQYF
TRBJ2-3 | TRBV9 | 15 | CASSVGGLSTDTQYF
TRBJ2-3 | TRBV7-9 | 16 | CASSLGSGISTDTQYF
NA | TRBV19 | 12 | CASSIRVYEQYF
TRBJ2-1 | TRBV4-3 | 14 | CASSQSGSYNEQFF
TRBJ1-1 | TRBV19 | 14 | CASSFQYRATEAFF
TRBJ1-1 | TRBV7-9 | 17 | CASSLVSGGEERTEAFF
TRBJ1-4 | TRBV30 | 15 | CAWSVLGGYGEKLFF
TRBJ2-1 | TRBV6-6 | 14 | CASSDRVLVNEQFF
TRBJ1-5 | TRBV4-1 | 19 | CASSHPQGGIQGSNQPQHF
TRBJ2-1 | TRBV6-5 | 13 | CASSYIRGGEQFF
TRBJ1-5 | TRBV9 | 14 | CASSAQGRDQPQHF
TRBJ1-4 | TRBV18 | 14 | CASSPVGGNEKLFF
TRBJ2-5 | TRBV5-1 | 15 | CASSLEDRGWETQYF
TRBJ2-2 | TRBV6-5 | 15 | CASSPGRVSAGELFF
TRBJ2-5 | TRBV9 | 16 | CASSVALGGGQETQYF
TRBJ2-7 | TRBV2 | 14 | CASSADRAIYEQYF
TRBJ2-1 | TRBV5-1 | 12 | CASSLAGFEQFF
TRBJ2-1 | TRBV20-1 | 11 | CSATGYNEQFF
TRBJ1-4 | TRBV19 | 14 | CASSTGRTSGKLFF
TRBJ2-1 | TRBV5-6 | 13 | CASSFQGYNEQFF
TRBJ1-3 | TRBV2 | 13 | CASGVQGRNTIYF
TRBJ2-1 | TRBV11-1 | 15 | CASRMREFAYNEQFF
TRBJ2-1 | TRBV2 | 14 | CASSDGLLDNEQFF
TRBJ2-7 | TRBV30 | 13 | CAWSVGTHYEQYF
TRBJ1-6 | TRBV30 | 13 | CAWSPLSSSPLHF
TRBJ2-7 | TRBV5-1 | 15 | CASSPLGDRIYEQYF